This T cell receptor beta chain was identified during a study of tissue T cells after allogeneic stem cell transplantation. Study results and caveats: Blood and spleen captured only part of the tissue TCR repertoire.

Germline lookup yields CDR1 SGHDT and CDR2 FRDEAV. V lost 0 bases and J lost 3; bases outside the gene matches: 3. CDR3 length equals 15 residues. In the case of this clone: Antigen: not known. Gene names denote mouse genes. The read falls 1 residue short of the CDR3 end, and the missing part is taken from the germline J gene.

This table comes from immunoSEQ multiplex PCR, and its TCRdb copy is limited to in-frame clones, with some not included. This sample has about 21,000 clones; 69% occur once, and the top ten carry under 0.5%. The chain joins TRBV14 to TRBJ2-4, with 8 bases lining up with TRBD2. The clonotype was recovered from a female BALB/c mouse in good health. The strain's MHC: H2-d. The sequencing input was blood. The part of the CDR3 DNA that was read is TGTGCCAGCAGTTTCTGGGGGGGCGCACAAAACACCTTGTAC. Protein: CASSFWGGAQNTLY. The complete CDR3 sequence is CASSFWGGAQNTLYF.